The 10 T cell receptor beta chains presented below share a single source sample, sequenced in a study of cytomegalovirus exposure and HLA in healthy donors (dated by TCRdb to about 2017). The library was prepared using the immunoSEQ multiplex PCR assay. For the multiplex PCR, a mixture combining 60 forward primers for TCR Vbeta segments and 13 reverse primers for TCR Jbeta segments was used. Entries here come from immuneACCESS through TCRdb and include only in-frame sequences with V and J called. Some clones fail to appear in such tables; in the studies checked, an unresolved V gene covers under half of the shortfall, and the cause of the remainder is unknown. Here the sample has under 150,000 clones; about 79% occur a single time. 1.5% to 2% of the sample is taken by the ten largest. The sample was PBMCs. The origin of the receptors is a woman aged 25 to 39 in good health and CMV-seronegative.

The rearrangement links TRBV6-5 to TRBJ1-2; D possibly corresponds to TRBD1 (5 bases). Germline assignment: CDR1 MNHEY and CDR2 SVGAGI. V lost 5 bases, J lost 4 bases, and 11 bases lay in between. The CDR3 is 13 residues long. CDR3 sequence reads: CASSPREAYGYTF. CDR3 bases: TGTGCCAGCAGTCCCAGGGAGGCCTATGGCTACACCTTC.

This clone has only one observation. The chain has TRBV19 and TRBJ2-1, with 8 nucleotides matching TRBD2. Germline V lookup: CDR1 LNHDA, CDR2 SQIVND (reference sequence). Losses at the gene ends were 6 bases for V and 2 bases for J; bases not matched to a gene: 9. CDR3 length: 16 residues. The chain's CDR3 is CASSRGAGGPYNEQFF. The CDR3 region has the DNA TGTGCCAGTAGCCGAGGGGCGGGGGGCCCCTACAATGAGCAGTTCTTC.

This clone was observed a handful of times. The chain uses TRBV6-5 and TRBJ1-1; D might be TRBD1 (6 bases). Germline values: CDR1 MNHEY, CDR2 SVGAGI. The CDR3 spans 13 residues. V shed 5 bases and J shed 6 bases, with 13 bases lying between them. The CDR3 here is CASSVTGRAEAFF. The CDR3 nucleotides read TGTGCCAGCAGTGTCACAGGGAGGGCTGAAGCTTTCTTT.

The chain recombines TRBV5-6 with TRBJ1-6; 9 bases fit TRBD1. Germline V CDR1 and CDR2: SGHDT, YYEEEE. With V trimmed by 6 bases and J by 10 bases, 17 bases remained unmatched. The length of the CDR3 is 17 residues. This CDR3 reads CASMRFVDRGFGSPLHF. CDR3 DNA: TGTGCCAGCATGCGTTTTGTGGACAGGGGTTTTGGATCACCCCTCCACTTT.

The genes are TRBV18 and TRBJ1-1; D unresolved. Per germline, CDR1 KGHSH and CDR2 LQKENI. The CDR3 covers 14 residues. The V end lost 2 bases, the J end lost 1 base, and 8 bases lay between the germline ends. This CDR3 reads CASSPKTQNTEAFF. CDR3 DNA sequence: TGTGCCAGCTCACCAAAGACACAGAACACTGAAGCTTTCTTT.

The rearrangement uses TRBV6-6 and TRBJ2-1; 12 bases are shared with TRBD2. V lost 4 bases and J lost 6; bases outside the gene matches: 7. The CDR3 spans 16 residues. Germline loops: CDR1 MNHNY, CDR2 SVGAGI (reference sequence). The CDR3 nucleotides read TGTGCCAGCAGTTCTACCCTAGCGGGGGGGCCCAATGAGCAGTTCTTC. Its translation is CASSSTLAGGPNEQFF.

The V and J genes are TRBV14 and TRBJ1-2, with a weak D call TRBD1 (5 bases). CDR1 and CDR2 from the germline V gene are SGHDN and FVKESK. The CDR3 totals 14 residues. Trimming removed 3 bases at V and 3 bases at J, with 11 bases between. This chain's CDR3 is CASSQAGWYYGYTF. The CDR3 DNA follows: TGTGCCAGCAGCCAGGCAGGGTGGTACTATGGCTACACCTTC.

V gene TRBV5-4 combines with J gene TRBJ2-1; TRBD1 aligns across 7 bases. The germline V gene encodes CDR1 SGHNT and CDR2 YYREEE (reference sequence). V was pared by 4 bases and J by 6 bases, with 10 bases of the junction left unmatched. The CDR3 is made up of 15 amino acids. CDR3 nucleotide sequence: TGTGCCAGCAGCGCCGGGACAGTTAACTCCAATGAGCAGTTCTTC. It specifies CASSAGTVNSNEQFF.

This clone was picked up a small number of times. This chain uses TRBV5-4 with TRBJ2-2; the match to TRBD2 covers 12 bases. The V and J ends lost 5 bases and 5 bases, in that order; junction bases with no gene match: 7. The CDR3 spans 16 residues. Germline loops: CDR1 SGHNT, CDR2 YYREEE (reference sequence). The CDR3 spells CASRRGTSGWTGELFF. CDR3 DNA: TGTGCCAGCAGACGCGGGACTAGCGGGTGGACCGGGGAGCTGTTTTTT.

The rearrangement links TRBV21-1 to TRBJ1-5. TRBV21-1 is given as a pseudogene. The length of the CDR3 is 15 residues. CDR3 residues: CAHLKGEGEGRPQHF. For the CDR3, the DNA is TGTGCCCATCTAAAGGGGGAGGGGGAAGGTCGGCCCCAGCATTTT.